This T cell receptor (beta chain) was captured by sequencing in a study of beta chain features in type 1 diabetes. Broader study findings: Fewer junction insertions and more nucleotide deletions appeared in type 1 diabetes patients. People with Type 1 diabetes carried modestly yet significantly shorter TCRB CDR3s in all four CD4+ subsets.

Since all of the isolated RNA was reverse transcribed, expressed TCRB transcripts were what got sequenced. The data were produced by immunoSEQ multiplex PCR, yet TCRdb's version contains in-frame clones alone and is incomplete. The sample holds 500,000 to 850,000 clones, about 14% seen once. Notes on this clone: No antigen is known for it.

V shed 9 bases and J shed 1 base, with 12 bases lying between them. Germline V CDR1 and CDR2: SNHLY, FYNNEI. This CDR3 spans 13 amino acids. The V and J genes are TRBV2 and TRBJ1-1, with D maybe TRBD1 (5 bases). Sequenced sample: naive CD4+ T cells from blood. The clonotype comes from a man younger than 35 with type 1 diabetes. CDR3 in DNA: TGTGCCAGTCCTACAGGAAGGAACACTGAAGCTTTCTTT. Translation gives CASPTGRNTEAFF.